The clone carrying this T cell receptor (beta chain) was observed at least ten times. The target antigen is unknown. The data stem from a study of molecular identifiers for immune sequencing clone quantification. Study-level findings and limits: Investigators reportedly could detect spiked Jurkat TCR RNA from one cell among around 930,000 naive cells.

Naive CD8 libraries were made from about 20,000 to 1,000,000 sorted cells, and they used 10%, 30% or 50% RNA. The authors sorted naive CD8 T cells as CD8+CD4-CCR7+CD45RA+. The bulk TCR libraries were made with methods described before and with listed TCR primers. TCRdb passed the PCR reads through MiXCR, listing each CDR3 protein once. The sample has around 40,000 distinct CDR3 sequences; over 15% are singletons. The germline V and J ends were trimmed by 3 bases and 4 bases, with 22 bases remaining between them. Germline V gene lookup returns CDR1 DFQATT and CDR2 SNEGSKA (reference sequence). The CDR3 runs 16 residues.

The chain has TRBV20-1 and TRBJ2-7; possibly TRBD2 for D (5 bases). The origin of this receptor is a human donor in good health. Some libraries in this study had Jurkat cell RNA spiked in. Sequenced sample: naive CD8+ T cells from blood, with Jurkat cell RNA spiked in. The subset was: FACS-sorted CD8+CD4-CCR7+CD45RA+ naive T cells. CDR3 DNA: TGCAGTGCTAGGGAGGTTCTACGGCCCATGGGGTACGAGCAGTACTTC. Protein product: CSAREVLRPMGYEQYF.